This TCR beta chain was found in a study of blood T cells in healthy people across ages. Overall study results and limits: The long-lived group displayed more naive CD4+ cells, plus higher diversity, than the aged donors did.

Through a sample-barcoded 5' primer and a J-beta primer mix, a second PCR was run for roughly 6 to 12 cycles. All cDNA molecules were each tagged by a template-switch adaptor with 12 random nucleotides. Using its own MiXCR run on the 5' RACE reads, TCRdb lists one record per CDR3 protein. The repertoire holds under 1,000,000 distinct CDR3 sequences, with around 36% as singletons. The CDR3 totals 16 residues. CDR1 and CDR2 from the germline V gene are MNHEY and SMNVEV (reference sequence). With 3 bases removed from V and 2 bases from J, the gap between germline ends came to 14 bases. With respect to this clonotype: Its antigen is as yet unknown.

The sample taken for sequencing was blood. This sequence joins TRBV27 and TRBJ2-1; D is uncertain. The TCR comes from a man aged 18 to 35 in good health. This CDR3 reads CASSLGTDRAYNEQFF. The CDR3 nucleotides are TGTGCCAGCAGTTTGGGAACGGATCGAGCCTACAATGAGCAGTTCTTC.